These 2 T cell receptor beta chains were sequenced from one sample in a study of blood T cells in healthy people across ages. Alongside a J-beta primer mix, a sample-barcoded 5' primer served in a second PCR lasting roughly 7 to 12 cycles. TCRdb independently ran MiXCR on the 5' RACE reads; one entry per CDR3 protein. Of around 800,000 distinct CDR3 sequences listed, around 25% are singletons. The data also belong to a second study, concerning T cells of mothers and their children.

Specimen: blood. The receptors come from a boy aged 5-17 years in good health.

The V and J genes are TRBV3-1 and TRBJ2-5; perhaps D is TRBD1 or TRBD2 (5 bases each). Gene TRBJ2-1 matches the end of the DNA better, so the J call may be wrong. CDR1 is LGHDT, CDR2 YNNKEL, per germline (reference sequence). The CDR3 contains 15 residues. For the CDR3, the DNA is TGTGCCAGCAACTCCTTGAGGGGTACGGCTTCCGAGCAGTTCTTC. It is translated as CASNSLRGTASEQFF.

Comments on this clonotype: The CDR3 ends on some other residue instead of the conserved phenylalanine or tryptophan, so this is likely a read error. The CDR3: CAISPGQLAKNIQYV. The CDR3 DNA sequence: TGTGCCATCAGCCCGGGACAACTAGCCAAAAACATTCAGTACGTC. This chain links TRBV10-3 with TRBJ2-4, with D tentatively TRBD1 (6 bases). Germline V gene data show CDR1 as ENHRY and CDR2 as SYGVKD. Trimming took off 6 bases at V and 0 bases at J, with 12 bases between the two ends. This CDR3 has 15 amino acids.